Following are 22 T cell receptor beta chains from one sample sequenced in a study of CD8 T cells in Susac syndrome. RNA, at roughly 0.45 to 1 ug, was reverse transcribed with random hexamers. TCRdb processed the immunoSEQ multiplex PCR reads anew with MiXCR; each CDR3 protein has one entry. Here the sample spans 150,000 to 200,000 distinct CDR3 sequences, roughly 92% being singletons. Sequencing used CD4+ T cells from PBMCs. These TCRs come from a human donor with multiple sclerosis.

The chain couples TRBV19 to TRBJ1-5; D is unresolved. Germline assignment: CDR1 LNHDA and CDR2 SQIVND (reference sequence). This CDR3 region has 14 residues. Trimming pared 7 bases from V and 4 bases from J, leaving 14 bases between. The CDR3 loop is CASTTKAGNQPQHF. CDR3 nucleotide sequence: TGTGCCAGTACCACGAAGGCAGGTAATCAGCCCCAGCATTTT.

V is TRBV6-2 or TRBV6-3 and J is TRBJ2-1, with TRBD2 matching 8 bases. CDR1 MNHEY and CDR2 SVGEGT come from the germline V gene. The CDR3 totals 12 residues. The ends lost 6 bases at V and 9 bases at J; junction bases unmatched: 4. The CDR3 region is CASRRLASEQFF. The DNA of the CDR3 is TGTGCCAGCAGAAGACTAGCGAGTGAGCAGTTCTTC.

This clonotype was recorded only once. The chain has TRBV28 and TRBJ2-3; D ambiguous. Germline values: CDR1 MDHEN, CDR2 SYDVKM. Trimming pared 11 bases from V and 5 bases from J, leaving 11 bases between. This CDR3 spans 11 amino acids. Here the CDR3 DNA reads TGTGCCGCCTTTTCATTAGATACGCAGTATTTT. This encodes CAAFSLDTQYF.

Only one count was recorded for this clonotype. The chain uses TRBV5-1 and TRBJ2-1; D is unresolved. Germline V CDR1 and CDR2: SGHRS, YFSETQ. V lost 4 bases, J lost 1 base, and 15 bases lay in between. CDR3 length equals 16 residues. CDR3 coding DNA: TGCGCCAGCAGCCCCCTAGTTAGCAGGTCCTACAATGAGCAGTTCTTC. Protein: CASSPLVSRSYNEQFF.

V and J are TRBV28 and TRBJ2-3; D gene unclear. The CDR3 covers 12 residues. Trimming removed 6 bases from V and 9 bases from J, with 13 bases in between. Germline values: CDR1 MDHEN, CDR2 SYDVKM. CDR3 loop: CASRHQERTQYF. The CDR3 nucleotides are TGTGCCAGCAGGCATCAGGAGAGGACGCAGTATTTT. Using reference TRBV28 and TRBJ2-3 for the parts outside the CDR3, the full variable domain is DVKVTQSSRYLVKRTGEKVFLECVQDMDHENMFWYRQDPGLGLRLIYFSYDVKMKEKGDIPEGYSVSREKKERFSLILESASTNQTSMYLCASRHQERTQYFGPGTRLTVL.

CDR3 nucleotides: TGTGCCAGCAGCCGGCCAGGCCGCACAGATACGCAGTATTTT. This gives the protein CASSRPGRTDTQYF. The genes are TRBV14 and TRBJ2-3; D is unresolved. The CDR3 length is 14 residues. The ends were cut back, 4 bases at V and 1 base at J, with 9 bases in the middle. Germline CDR1 SGHDN, CDR2 FVKESK.

The CDR3 DNA reads TGTGCCAGTAGTCAGGTACCCTACGCTAACTATGGCTACACCTTC. Translating gives CASSQVPYANYGYTF. V is TRBV19 and J is TRBJ1-2, with unresolved D. This CDR3 is 15 amino acids long. The V end was cut by 5 bases, the J end by 0 bases, with 13 bases between. CDR1 and CDR2 from the germline V gene are LNHDA and SQIVND (reference sequence).

The rearrangement uses TRBV4-3 and TRBJ2-7, with a possible D match to TRBD1 (6 bases). The V end was cut by 0 bases, the J end by 3 bases, with 12 bases between. The germline V gene has CDR1 LGHNA and CDR2 YSLEER. CDR3 length: 15 amino acids. The CDR3 here is CASSQEGTYLYEQYF. CDR3 nucleotide sequence: TGCGCCAGCAGCCAAGAAGGGACATATCTCTACGAGCAGTACTTC.

This clonotype was counted once. The rearrangement links TRBV27 to TRBJ1-2; 9 nucleotides line up with TRBD1. Germline CDR1 and CDR2: MNHEY and SMNVEV (reference sequence). Losses at the gene ends were 3 bases for V and 2 bases for J; bases not matched to a gene: 1. This CDR3 spans 14 amino acids. The DNA for the CDR3 is TGTGCCAGCAGTTTGGACAGGGGCAACTATGGCTACACCTTC. It translates to CASSLDRGNYGYTF.

The J gene is TRBJ2-7, the V gene TRBV12-3 or TRBV12-4, with D perhaps assigned TRBD1 or TRBD2 (7 bases each). With 8 bases removed from V and 3 bases from J, the gap between germline ends came to 17 bases. This CDR3 has 14 amino acids. Written as DNA, the CDR3 is TGTGCCAGCTGCCGCGGGGGACAGAACTACGAGCAGTACTTC. Its protein product is CASCRGGQNYEQYF.

This clonotype was found once. This chain uses TRBV27 with TRBJ1-5; D ambiguous. Germline V CDR1 and CDR2: MNHEY, SMNVEV (reference sequence). The length of the CDR3 is 23 residues. Deletions cut 2 bases from V and 2 bases from J, with 34 bases between. The CDR3 nucleotides read TGTGCCAGCAGTTTAGACGGATCCGGCCCTAAGGTCGGAGGAGACCGAGGCAATCAGCCCCAGCATTTT. This gives the protein CASSLDGSGPKVGGDRGNQPQHF.

This chain uses TRBV9 with TRBJ2-7; D may be TRBD1 (6 bases). CDR1 and CDR2 (germline): SGDLS, YYNGEE. The V gene lost 6 bases and the J gene lost 3 bases, with 13 bases spanning the gap. This CDR3 is 13 amino acids long. CDR3 bases: TGTGCCAGCAACGTTCAAGGGGGCTACGAGCAGTACTTC. Its protein product is CASNVQGGYEQYF.

This clonotype was recorded a few times. The chain couples TRBV11-2 to TRBJ2-5; 9 bases are shared with TRBD1. CDR1 is SGHAT, CDR2 FQNNGV, per germline. The CDR3 runs to 16 residues. Unmatched junction bases numbered 10, after V lost 4 bases and J lost 4 bases. The CDR3 coding sequence is TGTGCCAGCAGCTACCGACCGGGACAGGGCCCAGAGACCCAGTACTTC. Translation: CASSYRPGQGPETQYF.

This chain connects TRBV5-6 to TRBJ1-5; TRBD1 is a possible D gene (5 bases). V was cut by 3 bases and J by 5 bases, with 9 bases left in between. The V gene's germline CDR1 is SGHDT and CDR2 YYEEEE. This CDR3 has 13 amino acids. This chain's CDR3 is CASSYRNDQPQHF. The CDR3 DNA follows: TGTGCCAGCAGCTACAGGAACGATCAGCCCCAGCATTTT.

The rearrangement uses TRBV5-4 and TRBJ2-3; TRBD2 aligns across 9 bases. The V gene end was trimmed by 4 bases and the J gene end by 2 bases; junction bases not matched to a gene: 5. This CDR3 has 15 amino acids. The germline CDR1 and CDR2 sequences are SGHNT and YYREEE (reference sequence). The CDR3: CASSTGTSNTDTQYF. Written as DNA, the CDR3 is TGTGCCAGCAGCACCGGGACTAGCAACACAGATACGCAGTATTTT.

This clonotype was detected a few times. The V and J genes are TRBV7-3 and TRBJ2-7; TRBD2 aligns across 9 bases. The ends lost 5 bases at V and 6 bases at J; junction bases unmatched: 5. This CDR3 has 13 amino acids. Germline assignment: CDR1 SGHTA and CDR2 FQGTGA. The CDR3 DNA is TGTGCCAGCAGCCGCGGACTAGCGACCGAGCAGTACTTC. It specifies CASSRGLATEQYF.

The V gene is TRBV6-5, the J gene TRBJ2-2, with 8 positions matching TRBD1. Germline CDR1 is MNHEY and CDR2 is SVGAGI. This CDR3 is built from 17 residues. J was trimmed by 1 base and V by 4 bases; bases with no gene match: 8. CDR3: CASSFQTGALNTGELFF. CDR3 DNA sequence: TGTGCCAGCAGTTTTCAGACAGGGGCCTTGAACACCGGGGAGCTGTTTTTT.

The sample holds a few counts of this clonotype. CDR3 in amino acids: CASSQGSSYEQYF. CDR3 in DNA: TGTGCCAGCTCACAAGGGTCCTCCTACGAGCAGTACTTC. The rearrangement uses TRBV18 and TRBJ2-7; D remains ambiguous. CDR3 length: 13 amino acids. The germline V gene encodes CDR1 KGHSH and CDR2 LQKENI. V lost 4 bases and J 0 bases, leaving 7 bases between the germline ends.

The chain combines TRBV12-3 or TRBV12-4 with TRBJ2-1; D might be TRBD1 (5 bases). Trimming pared 2 bases from V and 7 bases from J, leaving 12 bases between. CDR3 size: 14 residues. CDR3 coding DNA: TGTGCCAGCAGTTTAAGGGTAGGGGTAAATGAGCAGTTCTTC. This encodes CASSLRVGVNEQFF.

The genes are TRBV5-4 and TRBJ1-1, with unresolved D. V was pared by 9 bases and J by 0 bases, with 12 bases between. Per the germline V gene, CDR1 is SGHNT and CDR2 is YYREEE (reference sequence). This CDR3 comprises 13 residues. CDR3: CATSPNMNTEAFF. The CDR3 DNA follows: TGTGCCACCTCTCCGAATATGAACACTGAAGCTTTCTTT.

The chain has TRBV9 and TRBJ1-4; TRBD1 might be the D (6 bases). Germline CDR1 reads SGDLS; CDR2 reads YYNGEE. The germline V and J ends were trimmed by 0 bases and 7 bases, with 13 bases remaining between them. This CDR3 contains 15 residues. Here the CDR3 reads CASSVGLQGVEKLFF. Written as DNA, the CDR3 is TGTGCCAGCAGCGTAGGGTTACAGGGAGTTGAAAAACTGTTTTTT.

This clonotype was seen once. This rearrangement joins TRBV28 to TRBJ1-2; D is ambiguous. Germline CDR1 and CDR2: MDHEN and SYDVKM. Trimming removed 6 bases at V and 8 bases at J, with 16 bases between. This CDR3 spans 13 amino acids. CDR3 nucleotides: TGTGCCAGCAGCCTCAAGAGGGCTTACGGCTACACCTTC. Amino acid sequence: CASSLKRAYGYTF.